This passage covers 23 T cell receptor beta chains from one sample sequenced in a study of T cells in Graves' hyperthyroidism and ophthalmopathy. Researchers took RNA transcripts and amplified the TCR beta CDR3 regions from them. RT-PCR in the first round (using the HTBI primer set) targeted the TCR CDR3. TCRdb called the multiplex PCR reads again in MiXCR, with one record for every CDR3 protein. The data contain 300,000 to 450,000 distinct CDR3 sequences, approximately 15% of them singletons. Specimen: blood. These TCRs come from a woman aged 25 to 39 with Graves' ophthalmopathy.

In its sample, this clonotype was seen many times. This chain joins TRBV3-1 and TRBJ2-7, with TRBD1 matching over 7 bases. V lost 4 bases to trimming and J lost 2 bases; unmatched junction nucleotides: 8. CDR1 and CDR2 (germline): LGHDT, YNNKEL (reference sequence). The CDR3 consists of 15 residues. The DNA of the CDR3 is TGTGCCAGCAGCCTGCCGGACAGGCGCCCCTACGAGCAGTACTTC. Protein product: CASSLPDRRPYEQYF.

This clonotype was counted many times. The rearrangement joins TRBV24-1 to TRBJ2-5, with D maybe TRBD2 (6 bases). The CDR3 consists of 15 residues. Germline CDR1 is KGHDR and CDR2 is SFDVKD. V was clipped by 2 bases and J by 1 base, with 10 bases between them. The CDR3, as DNA: TGTGCCACCAGTGATTCGGGACTGAGCCAAGAGACCCAGTACTTC. Amino acids: CATSDSGLSQETQYF.

This clonotype was seen repeatedly, ten times or more. The chain has TRBV4-1 and TRBJ2-1, with TRBD2 matching 8 bases. In germline, CDR1 is MGHRA, CDR2 YSYEKL. CDR3 length: 15 amino acids. Trimming removed 4 bases from V and 8 bases from J; junction bases left unmatched: 10. DNA for the CDR3: TGCGCCAGCAGCCGACCGGGACCGGGAGGGTATGAGCAGTTCTTC. Its protein is CASSRPGPGGYEQFF.

This clonotype was seen at least ten times. The chain recombines TRBV7-8 with TRBJ2-7, with a weak D call TRBD2 (5 bases). The germline V gene encodes CDR1 SGHVS and CDR2 FQNEAQ. The CDR3 loop spans 13 amino acids. Trimming cost V 5 bases and J 5 bases, with 13 bases left between them. The CDR3 region has the DNA TGTGCCAGCAGCCCTACGGGGATAGACGAGCAGTACTTC. Protein sequence: CASSPTGIDEQYF.

V and J are TRBV5-1 and TRBJ2-1; TRBD2 agrees at 14 bases. The CDR3 runs 21 residues. Losses at the gene ends were 1 base for V and 4 bases for J; bases not matched to a gene: 16. Germline CDR1 and CDR2: SGHRS and YFSETQ. The CDR3 DNA is TGCGCCAGCAGCTTGAGGAGACTAGCGGGGGGGCCTGGGTCAAAGTACAATGAGCAGTTCTTC. This codes for CASSLRRLAGGPGSKYNEQFF.

This clonotype has at least ten counts. The chain links TRBV4-1 to TRBJ2-1, with 11 bases that match TRBD1. Germline loops: CDR1 MGHRA, CDR2 YSYEKL. V lost 6 bases to trimming and J lost 9 bases; unmatched junction nucleotides: 13. The CDR3 is made up of 16 amino acids. CDR3 sequence (DNA): TGCGCCAGCAGGAGTACCGGGACAGGGGGAAGTGGTGAGCAGTTCTTC. This codes for CASRSTGTGGSGEQFF.

In regard to this clonotype: A much larger clone differs by one base, so this may be a read error. The chain couples TRBV29-1 to TRBJ2-3; D call uncertain. Between the trimmed V and J ends, which lost 6 bases and 1 base, there was a span of 23 bases. The CDR3 has 17 amino acids. Germline V gene data show CDR1 as SQVTM and CDR2 as ANQGSEA. This CDR3 reads CSVHWPGLMAGTDTQYF. The CDR3 bases are TGCAGCGTCCACTGGCCTGGTCTAATGGCCGGCACAGATACGCAGTATTTT.

J is TRBJ1-2 and V is TRBV6-1, with TRBD1 matching over 11 bases. This CDR3 contains 14 residues. Trimming took 6 bases from V and 5 from J; bases not matched to a gene: 5. Germline CDR1 reads MNHNS; CDR2 reads SASEGT. The CDR3 bases are TGTGCCAGCAGGAGAGGACAGGGGGCTTATGGCTACACCTTC. Translated, it gives CASRRGQGAYGYTF.

This clonotype has at least ten counts. The chain couples TRBV15 to TRBJ2-7, with unresolved D. V lost 0 bases, J lost 5 bases, and 11 bases lay in between. In germline, CDR1 is LNHNV, CDR2 YYDKDF (reference sequence). This CDR3 region has 14 residues. CDR3 residues: CATSRDRAWDEQYF. Written as DNA, the CDR3 is TGTGCCACCAGCAGAGATAGGGCCTGGGACGAGCAGTACTTC.

This clonotype has a handful of counts. This may be a read error: a much more frequent sequence differs by one nucleotide. The V and J genes are TRBV2 and TRBJ2-7, with D possibly matching TRBD2 (5 bases). The DNA end favors TRBJ2-1, so the J call may be wrong. This CDR3 is 11 amino acids long. Per germline, CDR1 SNHLY and CDR2 FYNNEI. CDR3 protein: CASMAGYEQFF. The DNA of the CDR3 is TGTGCCAGCATGGCGGGCTACGAGCAGTTCTTC.

This clonotype was observed a few times. V is TRBV4-1 and J is TRBJ1-6; the D is unclear. With 2 bases removed from V and 8 bases from J, the gap between germline ends came to 10 bases. This CDR3 has 14 residues. Per germline, CDR1 MGHRA and CDR2 YSYEKL. The CDR3 DNA sequence: TGCGCCAGCAGCCAACTGGGGTTAGATTCACCCCTCCACTTT. This gives the protein CASSQLGLDSPLHF.

This clonotype was detected ten times or more. This sequence joins TRBV7-8 and TRBJ2-5; D might be TRBD1 or TRBD2, each matching 5 bases. This CDR3 region has 15 residues. Germline V gene sequence: CDR1 SGHVS, CDR2 FQNEAQ. V gave up 1 base and J gave up 6 bases, with 15 bases separating them. In DNA form, the CDR3 reads TGTGCCAGCAGCTTAGGGGGGACGGTTATGCAGACCCAGTACTTC. Translating it yields CASSLGGTVMQTQYF.

This clonotype has a count of ten or more. The rearrangement joins TRBV28 to TRBJ2-1; TRBD1 or TRBD2 may be the D gene (6 bases each). In germline, CDR1 is MDHEN, CDR2 SYDVKM. V shed 3 bases and J shed 5 bases, with 11 bases lying between them. The CDR3 extends over 14 amino acids. The CDR3 spells CASSFRGAHNEQFF. As DNA, the CDR3 is TGTGCCAGCAGTTTTAGGGGGGCACACAATGAGCAGTTCTTC.

This clonotype was counted ten times or more. The CDR3 here is CSARDPLLGGGQPQHF. CDR3 bases: TGCAGTGCTAGAGATCCCCTCCTCGGAGGAGGTCAGCCCCAGCATTTT. The chain carries TRBV20-1 and TRBJ1-5; D is ambiguous. V lost 0 bases to trimming and J lost 6 bases, with 18 bases between them. The CDR3 is 16 residues long. Germline assignment: CDR1 DFQATT and CDR2 SNEGSKA (reference sequence).

This clonotype was observed at least ten times. The CDR3 is CASGPDNYGYTF. The CDR3 region has the DNA TGCGCCAGCGGCCCCGACAACTATGGCTACACCTTC. The J gene is TRBJ1-2, the V gene TRBV5-1; no clear D. The CDR3 covers 12 residues. V dropped 7 bases and J dropped 2 bases, with 9 bases sitting between them. CDR1 and CDR2 from the germline V gene are SGHRS and YFSETQ.

This clonotype was counted at least ten times. The chain carries TRBV6-1 and TRBJ2-3; D is perhaps TRBD2 (6 bases). The germline gives CDR1 MNHNS, CDR2 SASEGT. Deletions cut 6 bases from V and 0 bases from J, with 13 bases between. This CDR3 has 15 amino acids. The CDR3 here is CASRRDSLSTDTQYF. CDR3 DNA sequence: TGTGCCAGCAGGCGGGACTCACTAAGCACAGATACGCAGTATTTT.

This clonotype was counted at least ten times. J is TRBJ2-7 and V is TRBV11-1; TRBD1 aligns across 8 bases. V trimming: 4 bases; J trimming: 5 bases; junction bases outside the gene matches: 7. Germline loops: CDR1 SGHAT, CDR2 FQDESV (reference sequence). The CDR3 has 14 residues. CDR3 protein: CASSSRGRTNEQYF. DNA of the CDR3: TGTGCCAGCAGCTCCAGGGGGCGCACGAACGAGCAGTACTTC.

This chain joins TRBV4-2 and TRBJ1-4, with 11 positions matching TRBD1. The CDR3 has 14 amino acids. Germline trimming cut 2 bases from V and 8 bases from J; bases unmatched to any gene: 1. Looked up from germline, CDR1 is LGHNA and CDR2 is YNFKEQ. In nucleotides, the CDR3 is TGTGCCAGCAGCCAATGGGACAGGGGGGAAAAACTGTTTTTT. Its protein is CASSQWDRGEKLFF.

This clonotype was counted at least ten times. The CDR3 DNA follows: TGTGCCAGCAGCGTCGGGAAAAGGGGGGTTGAGCAGTTCTTC. Amino acids: CASSVGKRGVEQFF. This sequence joins TRBV9 and TRBJ2-1, with D perhaps being TRBD1 or TRBD2 (6 bases each). Trimming cost V 2 bases and J 9 bases, with 15 bases left between them. Germline loops: CDR1 SGDLS, CDR2 YYNGEE. The CDR3 sequence is 14 residues long.

The V gene is TRBV5-6, the J gene TRBJ2-7; the D is unclear. With 1 base removed from V and 2 bases from J, the gap between germline ends came to 4 bases. Germline lookup yields CDR1 SGHDT and CDR2 YYEEEE. The CDR3 is made up of 12 amino acids. CDR3 region: CASSLNTYEQYF. Here the CDR3 DNA reads TGTGCCAGCAGCTTGAATACCTACGAGCAGTACTTC.

At least ten counts were recorded for this clonotype. For the CDR3, the DNA is TGTGCCAGCACACCGACTAGCGGGGTAAACTCCTACAATGAGCAGTTCTTC. As protein: CASTPTSGVNSYNEQFF. This chain connects TRBV12-3 or TRBV12-4 to TRBJ2-1, with TRBD2 identical over 11 bases. The CDR3 totals 17 residues. The trim removed 7 bases at V and 0 bases at J, leaving 8 bases unmatched.

The chain uses TRBV3-1 and TRBJ2-3, with unresolved D. Deletions cut 0 bases from V and 4 bases from J, with 14 bases between. The length of the CDR3 is 16 residues. Looked up from germline, CDR1 is LGHDT and CDR2 is YNNKEL (reference sequence). The CDR3 loop is CASSQDPVEVSDTQYF. The CDR3 DNA reads TGTGCCAGCAGCCAAGATCCGGTCGAAGTCTCAGATACGCAGTATTTT.

The genes are TRBV7-9 and TRBJ1-2, with 7 bases that match TRBD1. Looked up from germline, CDR1 is SEHNR and CDR2 is FQNEAQ (reference sequence). Germline trimming cut 2 bases from V and 2 bases from J; bases unmatched to any gene: 5. This CDR3 region has 15 residues. Here the CDR3 reads CASSLTRDSNYGYTF. The CDR3, as DNA: TGTGCCAGCAGCTTAACGAGGGACAGCAACTATGGCTACACCTTC.